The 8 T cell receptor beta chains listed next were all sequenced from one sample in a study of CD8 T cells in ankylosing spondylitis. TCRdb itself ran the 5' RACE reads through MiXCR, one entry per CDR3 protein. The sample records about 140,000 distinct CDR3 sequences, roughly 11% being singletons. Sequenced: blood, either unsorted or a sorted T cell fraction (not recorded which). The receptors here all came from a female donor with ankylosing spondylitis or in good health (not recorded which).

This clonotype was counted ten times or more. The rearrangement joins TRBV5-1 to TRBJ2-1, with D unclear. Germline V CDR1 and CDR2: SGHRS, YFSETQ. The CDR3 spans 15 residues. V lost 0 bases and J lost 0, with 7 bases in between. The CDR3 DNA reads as TGCGCCAGCAGCTTGGAAGACACCTCCTACAATGAGCAGTTCTTC. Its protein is CASSLEDTSYNEQFF. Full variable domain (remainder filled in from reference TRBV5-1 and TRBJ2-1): KAGVTQTPRYLIKTRGQQVTLSCSPISGHRSVSWYQQTPGQGLQFLFEYFSETQRNKGNFPGRFSGRQFSNSRSEMNVSTLELGDSALYLCASSLEDTSYNEQFFGPGTRLTVL.

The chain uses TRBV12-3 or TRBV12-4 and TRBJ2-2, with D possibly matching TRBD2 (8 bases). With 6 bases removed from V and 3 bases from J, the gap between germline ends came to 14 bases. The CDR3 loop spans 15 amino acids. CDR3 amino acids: CASRLSGTDTGELFF. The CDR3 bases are TGTGCCAGCAGACTTAGCGGGACAGACACCGGGGAGCTGTTTTTT.

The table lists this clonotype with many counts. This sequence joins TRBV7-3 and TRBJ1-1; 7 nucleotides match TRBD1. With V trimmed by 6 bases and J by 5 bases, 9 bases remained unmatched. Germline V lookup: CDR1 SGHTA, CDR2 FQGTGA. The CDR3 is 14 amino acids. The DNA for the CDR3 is TGTGCCAGCAGTCCACAGGGGACGGGTACTGAAGCTTTCTTT. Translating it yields CASSPQGTGTEAFF.

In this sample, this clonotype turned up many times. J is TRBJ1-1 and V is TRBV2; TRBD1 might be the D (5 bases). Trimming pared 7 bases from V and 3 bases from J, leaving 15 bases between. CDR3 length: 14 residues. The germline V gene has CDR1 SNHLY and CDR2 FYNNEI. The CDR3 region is CASIWGGEDTEAFF. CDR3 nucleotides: TGTGCCAGCATATGGGGGGGGGAGGACACTGAAGCTTTCTTT.

CDR3 amino acids: CASSLGLLTNDEQYF. The CDR3, as DNA: TGTGCCAGCAGCCTAGGACTGCTTACTAATGACGAGCAGTACTTC. This chain uses TRBV7-9 with TRBJ2-7; maybe TRBD2 (5 bases). This CDR3 has 15 amino acids. V lost 5 bases, J lost 5 bases, and 19 bases lay in between. Germline CDR1 reads SEHNR; CDR2 reads FQNEAQ (reference sequence).

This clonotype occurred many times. The CDR3 protein is CASTTGGPFNTGELFF. Written as DNA, the CDR3 is TGTGCCAGCACCACCGGGGGGCCCTTTAACACCGGGGAGCTGTTTTTT. The rearrangement joins TRBV5-6 to TRBJ2-2; the D gene is possibly TRBD2 (7 bases). The germline V gene encodes CDR1 SGHDT and CDR2 YYEEEE. The CDR3 is made up of 16 amino acids. V lost 6 bases to trimming and J lost 2 bases, with 17 bases between them.

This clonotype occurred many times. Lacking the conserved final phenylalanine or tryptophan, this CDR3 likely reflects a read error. The CDR3 sequence is CASSLGGAGRTEAFL. DNA for the CDR3: TGTGCCAGCAGCTTAGGGGGGGCAGGGCGCACTGAAGCTTTCCTT. The J gene is TRBJ1-1, the V gene TRBV11-2; tentatively, D is TRBD1 (6 bases). The CDR3 totals 15 residues. V was cut by 1 base and J by 4 bases, with 13 bases left in between. From germline, CDR1 is SGHAT and CDR2 FQNNGV.

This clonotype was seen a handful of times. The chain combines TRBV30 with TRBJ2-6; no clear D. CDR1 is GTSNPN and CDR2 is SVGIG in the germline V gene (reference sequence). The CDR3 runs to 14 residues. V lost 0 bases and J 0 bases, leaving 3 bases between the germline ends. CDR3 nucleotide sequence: TGTGCCTGGAGTGTAGGCTCTGGGGCCAACGTCCTGACTTTC. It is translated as CAWSVGSGANVLTF.